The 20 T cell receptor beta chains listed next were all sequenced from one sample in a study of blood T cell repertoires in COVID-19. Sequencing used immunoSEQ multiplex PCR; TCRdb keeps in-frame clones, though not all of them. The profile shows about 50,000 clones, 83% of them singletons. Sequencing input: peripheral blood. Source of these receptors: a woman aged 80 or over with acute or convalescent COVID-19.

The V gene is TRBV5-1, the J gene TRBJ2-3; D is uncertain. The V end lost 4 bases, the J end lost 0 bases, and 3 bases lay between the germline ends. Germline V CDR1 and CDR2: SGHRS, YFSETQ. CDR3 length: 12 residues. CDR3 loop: CASSLSTDTQYF. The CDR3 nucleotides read TGCGCCAGCAGCCTAAGCACAGATACGCAGTATTTT.

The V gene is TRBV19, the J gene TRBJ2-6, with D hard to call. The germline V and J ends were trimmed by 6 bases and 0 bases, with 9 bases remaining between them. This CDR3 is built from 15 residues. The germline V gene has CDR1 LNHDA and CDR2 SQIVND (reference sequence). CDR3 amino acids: CASRTRNSGANVLTF. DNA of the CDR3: TGTGCCAGTAGGACACGGAACTCTGGGGCCAACGTCCTGACTTTC. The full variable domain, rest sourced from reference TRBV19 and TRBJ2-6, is DGGITQSPKYLFRKEGQNVTLSCEQNLNHDAMYWYRQDPGQGLRLIYYSQIVNDFQKGDIAEGYSVSREKKESFPLTVTSAQKNPTAFYLCASRTRNSGANVLTFGAGSRLTVL.

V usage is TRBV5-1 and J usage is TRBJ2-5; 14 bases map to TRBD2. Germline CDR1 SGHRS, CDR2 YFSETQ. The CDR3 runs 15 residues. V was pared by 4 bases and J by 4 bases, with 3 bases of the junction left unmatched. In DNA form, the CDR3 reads TGCGCCAGCAGCAGCGGGACTAGCGGGGGAGAGACCCAGTACTTC. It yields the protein CASSSGTSGGETQYF.

As DNA, the CDR3 is TGTGCCAGCAGCTTATCAGGGCCGAACACTGAAGCTTTCTTT. Translation gives CASSLSGPNTEAFF. J is TRBJ1-1 and V is TRBV7-3; maybe TRBD1 (5 bases). The CDR3 loop spans 14 amino acids. Trimming removed 2 bases from V and 1 base from J, with 8 bases in between. CDR1 is SGHTA, CDR2 FQGTGA, per germline.

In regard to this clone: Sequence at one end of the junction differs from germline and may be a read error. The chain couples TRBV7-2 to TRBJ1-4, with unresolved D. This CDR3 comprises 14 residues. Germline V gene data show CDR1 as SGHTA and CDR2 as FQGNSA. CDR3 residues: CASSLAIFNEKLFF. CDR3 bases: TGTGCCAGCAGCCTAGCAATCTTTAATGAAAAACTGTTTTTT.

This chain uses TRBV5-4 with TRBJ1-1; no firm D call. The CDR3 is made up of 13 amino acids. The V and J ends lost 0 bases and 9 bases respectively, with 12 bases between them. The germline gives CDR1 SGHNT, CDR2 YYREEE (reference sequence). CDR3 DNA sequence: TGTGCCAGCAGCTTGGGGTCCCGGGATCAAGCTTTCTTT. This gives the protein CASSLGSRDQAFF.

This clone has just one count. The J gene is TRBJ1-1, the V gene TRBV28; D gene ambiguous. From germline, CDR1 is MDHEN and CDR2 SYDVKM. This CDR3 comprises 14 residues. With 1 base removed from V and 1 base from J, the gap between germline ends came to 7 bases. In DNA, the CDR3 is TGTGCCAGCAGTTTATTGAGAGGGAACACTGAAGCTTTCTTT. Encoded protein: CASSLLRGNTEAFF.

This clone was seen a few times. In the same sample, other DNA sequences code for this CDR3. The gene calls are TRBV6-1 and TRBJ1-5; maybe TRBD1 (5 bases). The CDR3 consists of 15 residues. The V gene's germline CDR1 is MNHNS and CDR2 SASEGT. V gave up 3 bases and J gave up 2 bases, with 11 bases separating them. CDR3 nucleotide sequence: TGTGCCAGCAGTGAGGGCAGGGTAGGCAATCAGCCCCAGCATTTT. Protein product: CASSEGRVGNQPQHF.

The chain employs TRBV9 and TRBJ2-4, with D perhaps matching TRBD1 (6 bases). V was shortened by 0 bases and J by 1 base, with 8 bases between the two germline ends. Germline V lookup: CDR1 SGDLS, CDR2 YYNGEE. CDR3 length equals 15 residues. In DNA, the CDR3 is TGTGCCAGCAGCGTAGGACAGGAGGCCAAAAACATTCAGTACTTC. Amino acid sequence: CASSVGQEAKNIQYF.

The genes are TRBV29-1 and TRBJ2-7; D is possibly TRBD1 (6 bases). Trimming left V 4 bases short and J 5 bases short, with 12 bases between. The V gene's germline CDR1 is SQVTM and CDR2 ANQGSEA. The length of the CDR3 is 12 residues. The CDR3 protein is CSVARDINEQYF. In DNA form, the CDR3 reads TGCAGCGTTGCCCGGGACATAAACGAGCAGTACTTC.

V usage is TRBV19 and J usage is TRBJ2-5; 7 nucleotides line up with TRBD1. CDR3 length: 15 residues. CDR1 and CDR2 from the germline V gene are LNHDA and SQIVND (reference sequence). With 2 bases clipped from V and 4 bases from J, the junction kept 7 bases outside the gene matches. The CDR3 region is CASSISDRSIETQYF. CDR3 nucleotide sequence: TGTGCCAGTAGTATATCGGACAGGTCTATAGAGACCCAGTACTTC. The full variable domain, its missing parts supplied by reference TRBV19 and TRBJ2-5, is DGGITQSPKYLFRKEGQNVTLSCEQNLNHDAMYWYRQDPGQGLRLIYYSQIVNDFQKGDIAEGYSVSREKKESFPLTVTSAQKNPTAFYLCASSISDRSIETQYFGPGTRLLVL.

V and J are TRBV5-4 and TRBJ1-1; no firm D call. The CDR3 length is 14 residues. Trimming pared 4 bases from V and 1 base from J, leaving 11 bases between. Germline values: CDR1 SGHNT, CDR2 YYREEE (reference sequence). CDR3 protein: CASSVSGQNTEAFF. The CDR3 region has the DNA TGTGCCAGCAGCGTAAGCGGGCAGAACACTGAAGCTTTCTTT.

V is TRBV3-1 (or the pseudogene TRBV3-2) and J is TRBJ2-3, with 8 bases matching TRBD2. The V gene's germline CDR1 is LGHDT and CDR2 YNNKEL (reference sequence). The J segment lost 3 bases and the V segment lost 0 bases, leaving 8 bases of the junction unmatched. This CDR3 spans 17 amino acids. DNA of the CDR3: TGTGCCAGCAGCCAAGATGGACGGGGGGGCCGTACAGATACGCAGTATTTT. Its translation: CASSQDGRGGRTDTQYF.

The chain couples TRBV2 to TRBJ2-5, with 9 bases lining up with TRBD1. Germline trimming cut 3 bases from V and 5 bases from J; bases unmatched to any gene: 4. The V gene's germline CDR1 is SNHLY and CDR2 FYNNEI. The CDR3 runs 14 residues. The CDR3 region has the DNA TGTGCCAGCAGTGAGGGACAGGGCGGGGAGACCCAGTACTTC. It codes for CASSEGQGGETQYF.

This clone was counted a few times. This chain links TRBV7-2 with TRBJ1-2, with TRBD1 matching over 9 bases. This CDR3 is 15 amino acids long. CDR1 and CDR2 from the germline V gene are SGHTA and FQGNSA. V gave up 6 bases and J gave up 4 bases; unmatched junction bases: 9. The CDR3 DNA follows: TGTGCCAGCAGTCCCGGGACAGGGTACGGCTATGGCTACACCTTC. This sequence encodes CASSPGTGYGYGYTF.

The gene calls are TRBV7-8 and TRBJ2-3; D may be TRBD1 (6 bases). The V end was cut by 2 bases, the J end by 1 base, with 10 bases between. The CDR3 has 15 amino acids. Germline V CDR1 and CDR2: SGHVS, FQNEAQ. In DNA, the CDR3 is TGTGCCAGCAGCTTACAGGGGCGACGCACAGATACGCAGTATTTT. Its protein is CASSLQGRRTDTQYF.

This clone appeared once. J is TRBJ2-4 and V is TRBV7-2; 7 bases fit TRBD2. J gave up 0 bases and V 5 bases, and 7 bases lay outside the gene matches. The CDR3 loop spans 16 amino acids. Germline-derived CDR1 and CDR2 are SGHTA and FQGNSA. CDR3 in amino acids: CASSRRLALAKNIQYF. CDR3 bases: TGTGCCAGCAGCCGTCGACTAGCCCTAGCCAAAAACATTCAGTACTTC.

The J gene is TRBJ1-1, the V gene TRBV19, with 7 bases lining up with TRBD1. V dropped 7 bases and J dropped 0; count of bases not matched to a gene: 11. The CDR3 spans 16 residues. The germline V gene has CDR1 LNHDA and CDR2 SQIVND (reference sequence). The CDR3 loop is CASTLFRGALNTEAFF. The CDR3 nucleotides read TGTGCCAGTACCCTTTTCAGGGGGGCACTGAACACTGAAGCTTTCTTT.

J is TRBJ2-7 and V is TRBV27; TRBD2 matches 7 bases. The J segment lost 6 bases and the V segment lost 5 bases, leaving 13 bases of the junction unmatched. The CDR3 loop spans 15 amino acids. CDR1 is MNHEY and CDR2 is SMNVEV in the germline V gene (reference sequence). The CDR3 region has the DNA TGTGCCAGCAGTGCCCACGGACTATCGGGGGGCGAGCAGTACTTC. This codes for CASSAHGLSGGEQYF.

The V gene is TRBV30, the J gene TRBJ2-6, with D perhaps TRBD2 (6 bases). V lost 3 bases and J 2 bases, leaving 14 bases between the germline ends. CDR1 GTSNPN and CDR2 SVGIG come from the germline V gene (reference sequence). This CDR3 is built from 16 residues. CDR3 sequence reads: CAWRAPTGAGANVLTF. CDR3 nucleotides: TGTGCCTGGAGGGCTCCCACGGGGGCTGGGGCCAACGTCCTGACTTTC.